The rows below give T cell receptor beta chains drawn from one sample of a study of control samples from healthy donors and cancer patients. The protocol was immunoSEQ multiplex PCR, while the TCRdb copy is restricted to in-frame clones and leaves out a portion. The sample shows around 110,000 clones, 88% of them seen only once. The sequenced sample was blood. The receptors here all came from a woman in her 70s in good health. The CDR3 runs from the conserved cysteine through the conserved F or W. D genes are given only for firm matches. A row's size may be missing; if present it is once, few, many or a size class.

-	TRBV4-2	-	TRBJ2-3	TGTGCCAGCAGCCAGAAGGCCAACTCCCCAGATACGCAGTATTTT	CASSQKANSPDTQYF
-	TRBV5-1	-	TRBJ1-1	TGCGCCAGCAGCGAGGGGTCTGAAGCTTTCTTT	CASSEGSEAFF
-	TRBV27	once	TRBJ2-5	TGTGCCAGCAGTCCCCGGACCTTTTCACAAGAGACCCAGTACTTC	CASSPRTFSQETQYF
-	TRBV7-2	-	TRBJ1-2	TGTGCCAGCAGCTTACAGGGGTCTAACTATGGCTACACCTTC	CASSLQGSNYGYTF
TRBD1	TRBV12-3/TRBV12-4	-	TRBJ1-2	TGTGCCAGCAGTCCAGGGGGCGGCTACACCTTC	CASSPGGGYTF
-	TRBV19	-	TRBJ2-7	TGTGCCAGTAGCCCCAGACAGACCTACGAGCAGTACTTC	CASSPRQTYEQYF
-	TRBV5-4	-	TRBJ2-5	TGTGCCAGCAGCTTTTCGCGGGGAGGAGAGACCCAGTACTTC	CASSFSRGGETQYF
TRBD2	TRBV5-1	-	TRBJ2-1	TGCGCCAGCAGGCAAGAGACTAGCGGGACGGGAGAGCAGTTCTTC	CASRQETSGTGEQFF
TRBD2	TRBV5-1	-	TRBJ2-3	TGCGCCAGCCGGGGGGGGGCGACGTCCACAGATACGCAGTATTTT	CASRGGATSTDTQYF
-	TRBV14	-	TRBJ1-6	TGTGCCAGCAGCCAAATTAACGGTTCACCCCTCCACTTT	CASSQINGSPLHF
-	TRBV19	-	TRBJ2-1	TGTGCCAGTCCCCAGGCCGAGGCCGAGCAGTTCTTC	CASPQAEAEQFF
-	TRBV12-3/TRBV12-4	few	TRBJ1-5	TGTGCCAGCAGTCGACAGGCTCAGCCCCAGCATTTT	CASSRQAQPQHF
-	TRBV19	once	TRBJ2-7	TGTGCCAGTAGTATAGACGCCGGGGGGCCTGGCGAGCAGTACTTC	CASSIDAGGPGEQYF
TRBD1	TRBV25-1	-	TRBJ1-6	TGTGCCAGCAGTGCAGGGGGCAACCATTCACCCCTCCACTTT	CASSAGGNHSPLHF
-	TRBV7-9	-	TRBJ1-4	TGTGCCAGCAGCTTGGGCAGTACAGATGAAAAACTGTTTTTT	CASSLGSTDEKLFF
TRBD1	TRBV2	once	TRBJ1-2	TGTGCCAGCGCGCAGGTCAGGGGGAGAGGTGGCTACACCTTC	CASAQVRGRGGYTF
TRBD2	TRBV7-3	-	TRBJ2-5	TGTGCCAGCAGCTTAGGGCGGGGGGTTCAAGAGACCCAGTACTTC	CASSLGRGVQETQYF
-	TRBV7-9	-	TRBJ1-6	TGTGCCAGCAGCTTAATGGGGGACTCACCCCTCCACTTT	CASSLMGDSPLHF
TRBD1	TRBV6-5	few	TRBJ1-2	TGTGCCAGCAGTACCAGCAGGGGGCACCCTTATGGCTACACCTTC	CASSTSRGHPYGYTF
-	TRBV4-2	-	TRBJ1-2	TGTGCCAGCAGCCAAGATGTGGGGAGGGGGGCTAACTATGGCTACACCTTC	CASSQDVGRGANYGYTF
-	TRBV19	-	TRBJ2-2	TGTGCCAGTAGTATTAATTCAAACAGACCGAACACCGGGGAGCTGTTTTTT	CASSINSNRPNTGELFF
-	TRBV2	many	TRBJ1-6	TGTGCCAGCAGTAAGGAGGGGCGCCCTAATTCACCCCTCCACTTT	CASSKEGRPNSPLHF
TRBD1	TRBV5-5	-	TRBJ1-3	TGTGCCAGCAGCTCTAGCCGACAGGGCTCTGGAAACACCATATATTTT	CASSSSRQGSGNTIYF
-	TRBV18	-	TRBJ1-6	TGTGCCAGCTCACCGGCGGGGGGCTCCTATAATTCACCCCTCCACTTT	CASSPAGGSYNSPLHF
-	TRBV6-4	-	TRBJ2-1	TGTGCCAGCAGTGACTACGACCGCCGGGAGCAGTTCTTC	CASSDYDRREQFF
-	TRBV18	-	TRBJ1-1	TGTGCCAGCTCACCAGGGGATAAACCTGAAGCTTTCTTT	CASSPGDKPEAFF
TRBD2	TRBV27	-	TRBJ2-5	TGTGCCAGCAGGAAAAGCGGGGGCCCCCTAGGGACCCAGTACTTC	CASRKSGGPLGTQYF
TRBD1	TRBV7-9	-	TRBJ1-4	TGTGCCAGCAGCTTAGAATACGGACAGGGGAATGAAAAACTGTTTTTT	CASSLEYGQGNEKLFF
TRBD1	TRBV2	-	TRBJ1-5	TGTGCCAGCAGTAGGACAGGGCAGGGTCAGCCCCAGCATTTT	CASSRTGQGQPQHF
TRBD2	TRBV2	-	TRBJ2-5	TGTGCCAGCAGTACTAGCGGGGGGGCCCCAGAGACCCAGTACTTC	CASSTSGGAPETQYF
-	TRBV5-1	-	TRBJ1-1	TGCGCCAGCAGCTTGGAACCGCCGGTCACCACCACTGAAGCTTTCTTT	CASSLEPPVTTTEAFF
TRBD1	TRBV7-2	-	TRBJ1-1	TGTGCCAGCAGAGCTCCAGGGGGACGGACTGAAGCTTTCTTT	CASRAPGGRTEAFF
TRBD1	TRBV10-1	-	TRBJ2-5	TGCGCCAGCTCGGGACAGGGAGTTGAGACCCAGTACTTC	CASSGQGVETQYF
TRBD2	TRBV18	-	TRBJ2-5	TGTGCCAGCTCACCCGGACTAGCGGGGGGGGAGACCCAGTACTTC	CASSPGLAGGETQYF
-	TRBV27	-	TRBJ1-1	TGTGCCAGCGGTCAACTAGGAAACACTGAAGCTTTCTTT	CASGQLGNTEAFF
-	TRBV6-5	-	TRBJ2-3	TGTGCCAGCAGTCCCGGACAGCGCACAGATACGCAGTATTTT	CASSPGQRTDTQYF
-	TRBV10-2	-	TRBJ2-5	TGCGCCAGCGCGGGAAGCGGAGAGACCCAGTACTTC	CASAGSGETQYF
TRBD1	TRBV3-1/TRBV3-2	few	TRBJ1-5	TGTGCCAGCAGCCAAGATGGGTTACAGGGGAAAAATCAGCCCCAGCATTTT	CASSQDGLQGKNQPQHF
-	TRBV6-6	-	TRBJ1-1	TGTGCCAGCAGTCGACTGGGGGAGGGTTGGGGCACTGAAGCTTTCTTT	CASSRLGEGWGTEAFF
TRBD2	TRBV11-1	-	TRBJ2-2	TGTGCCAGCAGCCCGATCGGGAGGAGCACCGGGGAGCTGTTTTTT	CASSPIGRSTGELFF
-	TRBV5-1	-	TRBJ2-2	TGCGCCAGCAGCTTTATGTCACCGAACACCGGGGAGCTGTTTTTT	CASSFMSPNTGELFF
TRBD1	TRBV5-6	once	TRBJ2-2	TGTGCCAGCAGCCTGGTGGTTGCAGGGGGCGCGAACACCGGGGAGCTGTTTTTT	CASSLVVAGGANTGELFF
-	TRBV7-9	-	TRBJ2-7	TGTGCCAGCAGCTTAGCGGAGGGGGGTAGCGAGCAGTACTTC	CASSLAEGGSEQYF
-	TRBV5-4	-	TRBJ1-5	TGTGCCAGCAGCCGGGGGGGAGCCCGAAATCAGCCCCAGCATTTT	CASSRGGARNQPQHF
-	TRBV7-9	few	TRBJ1-4	TGTGCCAGCAGCGGATCCGGAGGGGGAAGTGAAAAACTGTTTTTT	CASSGSGGGSEKLFF
TRBD1	TRBV24-1	-	TRBJ2-7	TGTGCCACCAGTGGTCCCCGGACAGGGGGAAACGAGCAGTACTTC	CATSGPRTGGNEQYF
TRBD1	TRBV12-3/TRBV12-4	once	TRBJ1-1	TGTGCCAGCAGCACGGGACAGGGGATTGAAGCTTTCTTT	CASSTGQGIEAFF
TRBD2	TRBV11-2	few	TRBJ2-5	TGTGCCAGCAACCCTGGCTGGGGAGGGGAGATTGAGACCCAGTACTTC	CASNPGWGGEIETQYF
-	TRBV29-1	-	TRBJ2-3	TGCAGCGTGGGGGCGGGGGTGGGCTCAGATACGCAGTATTTT	CSVGAGVGSDTQYF
TRBD1	TRBV10-3	-	TRBJ2-2	TGTGCCATCAACGGACAGGCCGAGAACACCGGGGAGCTGTTTTTT	CAINGQAENTGELFF
-	TRBV12-3/TRBV12-4	once	TRBJ2-1	TGTGCCAGCAGTTTATTGGTGTCCGATGAGCAGTTCTTC	CASSLLVSDEQFF
-	TRBV24-1	-	TRBJ1-5	TGTGCCACCAGACAGGGCCTTAGCAATCAGCCCCAGCATTTT	CATRQGLSNQPQHF
-	TRBV7-3	-	TRBJ2-1	TGTGCCAGCAGCTTAAAGAGTGGCTTTTCGAGCTCCTACAATGAGCAGTTCTTC	CASSLKSGFSSSYNEQFF
TRBD2	TRBV5-1	-	TRBJ2-1	TGCGCCAGCAGCGAACAGCGGGGGGGCCGCAATGAGCAGTTCTTC	CASSEQRGGRNEQFF
TRBD1	TRBV5-4	-	TRBJ2-1	TGTGCCAGCAGCACCCGGGACAGGGGGTTTAATGAGCAGTTCTTC	CASSTRDRGFNEQFF
-	TRBV18	-	TRBJ1-1	TGTGCCAGCTCACCTGGGGCCGATGAAGCTTTCTTT	CASSPGADEAFF
-	TRBV3-1/TRBV3-2	-	TRBJ1-6	TGTGCCAGCAGCGCACTGAGGGGGGCCAATAATTCACCCCTCCACTTT	CASSALRGANNSPLHF
TRBD2	TRBV11-3	-	TRBJ2-1	TGTGCCAGCAGCCAATCTAGCGGGAGCTACAATGAGCAGTTCTTC	CASSQSSGSYNEQFF
TRBD2	TRBV7-2	once	TRBJ2-1	TGTGCCAGCAGCCCCGGGGGGGCCATGTACAATGAGCAGTTCTTC	CASSPGGAMYNEQFF